This TCR beta chain is drawn from a study of regulatory T cells in long-lasting Graves disease. Study findings and constraints: The sample size was small, and this may have reduced accuracy.

Specified time point: newly diagnosed GD, antithyroid drugs for less than 3 months. With RNA extracted from PBMCs as input, the TCR library was made. This clonotype was found many times. Its antigen is unknown. The CDR3 spans 13 residues. V was clipped by 5 bases and J by 6 bases, with 13 bases between them. The germline CDR1 and CDR2 sequences are KGHSH and LQKENI. According to the study, TCR beta libraries were built with iRepertoire HTBI primers and CDR3-region Arm-PCR. TCRdb redid the calling of the multiplex PCR reads with MiXCR, one entry per CDR3 protein. This sample has 350,000 to 550,000 distinct CDR3 sequences, with around 15% found just once. These same records also appear under a second study, on T cells in Graves' hyperthyroidism and ophthalmopathy. That publication notes: A set of HTBI primers served as the primers for a first-round RT-PCR of the TCR CDR3. Most clonotypes expanded in thyroid above 0.001 were likewise present in blood.

The genes are TRBV18 and TRBJ1-2; possibly TRBD1 for D (5 bases). Sequenced here: peripheral blood mononuclear cells (PBMCs), sampled at new diagnosis, from a patient treated with antithyroid drugs. The sequence came from a woman aged 50 to 65 with Graves disease. CDR3 sequence (DNA): TGTGCCAGCTCAGCGATGGGGGGGAATGGCTACACCTTC. Translation gives CASSAMGGNGYTF.